Sequencing of this TCR beta chain was carried out in a study of shared clonotypes between healthy human individuals. Authors' data handling: Quality scores were absent from the junction-only immunoSEQ sequences, so filtering differed. TCRdb's table, derived via immunoSEQ multiplex PCR, lists solely in-frame clones and lacks some. D and trimming come from the DNA, and the V and J calls and clone size come from that table. The top ten clones hold 0.3% to 0.4% of a sample with 2,500,000 or so clones, 85% to 95% of them seen once. CDR1 and CDR2 from the germline V gene are SGHRS and YFSETQ. V lost 4 bases, J lost 4 bases, and 8 bases stayed unmatched. This CDR3 region has 15 residues.

The clonotype originates from a man aged 18 to 30 in good health. Some clones in this sample may be carry-over from other donors' samples. The V call is TRBV5-1, the J call TRBJ2-1; 7 bases agree with TRBD1. The sequenced sample was naive CD4+ T cells from PBMCs. As for subset: CD45RA+ positively selected. CDR3 nucleotide sequence: TGCGCCAGCAGCCCACAGGGGACAGAGTACAATGAGCAGTTCTTC. This gives the protein CASSPQGTEYNEQFF. The variable domain in full, with the rest retrieved from reference TRBV5-1 and TRBJ2-1, is KAGVTQTPRYLIKTRGQQVTLSCSPISGHRSVSWYQQTPGQGLQFLFEYFSETQRNKGNFPGRFSGRQFSNSRSEMNVSTLELGDSALYLCASSPQGTEYNEQFFGPGTRLTVL.